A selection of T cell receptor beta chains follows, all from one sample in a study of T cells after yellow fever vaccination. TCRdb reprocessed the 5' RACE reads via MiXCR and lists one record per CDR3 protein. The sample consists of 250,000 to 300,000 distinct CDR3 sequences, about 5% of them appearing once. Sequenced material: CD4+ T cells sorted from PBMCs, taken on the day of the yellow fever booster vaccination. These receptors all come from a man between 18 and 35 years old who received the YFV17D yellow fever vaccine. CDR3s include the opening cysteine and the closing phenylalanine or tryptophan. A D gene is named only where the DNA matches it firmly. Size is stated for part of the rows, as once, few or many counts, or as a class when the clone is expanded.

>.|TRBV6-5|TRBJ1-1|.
CASSSGVFDTEAFF
TGTGCCAGCAGTTCAGGGGTTTTCGACACTGAAGCTTTCTTT
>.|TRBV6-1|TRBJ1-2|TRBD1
CASSGSQGQIYGYTF
TGTGCCAGCAGTGGCTCACAGGGACAGATCTATGGCTACACCTTC
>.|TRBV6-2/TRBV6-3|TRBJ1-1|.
CASTGHLNTEAFF
TGTGCCAGCACAGGACACCTGAACACTGAAGCTTTCTTT
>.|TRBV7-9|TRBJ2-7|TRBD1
CASSSDRGYEQYF
TGTGCCAGCAGCTCGGACAGGGGCTACGAGCAGTACTTC
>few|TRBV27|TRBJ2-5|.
CASSFQSGGLETQYF
TGTGCCAGCAGTTTCCAGAGTGGGGGGCTGGAGACCCAGTACTTC
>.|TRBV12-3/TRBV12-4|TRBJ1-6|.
CASSSNNRVSPLHF
TGTGCCAGCAGTTCAAACAACAGGGTCTCACCCCTCCACTTT
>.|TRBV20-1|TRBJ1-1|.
CSARPGGADTEAFF
TGCAGTGCTAGACCGGGGGGGGCGGACACTGAAGCTTTCTTT
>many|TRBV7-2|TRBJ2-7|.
CASSQTGSLEQYF
TGTGCCAGCAGCCAAACCGGGTCTTTAGAGCAGTACTTC
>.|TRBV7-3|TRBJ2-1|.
CASSLSWTGEQFF
TGTGCCAGCAGCTTAAGTTGGACGGGTGAGCAGTTCTTC
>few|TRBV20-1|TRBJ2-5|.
CSALQETQYF
TGCAGTGCTCTGCAAGAGACCCAGTACTTC
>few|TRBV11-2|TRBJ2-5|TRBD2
CASSLRLAGGLRGETQYF
TGTGCCAGCAGCTTAAGGCTAGCGGGGGGGCTAAGGGGAGAGACCCAGTACTTC
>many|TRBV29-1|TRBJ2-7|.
CSVARTYEQYF
TGCAGCGTGGCCCGAACCTACGAGCAGTACTTC
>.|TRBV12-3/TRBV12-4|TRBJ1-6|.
CASSLGPTNSPLHF
TGTGCCAGCAGTCTGGGACCGACGAATTCACCCCTCCACTTT
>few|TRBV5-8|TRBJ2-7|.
CASRYKGRTYEQYF
TGTGCCAGCCGATACAAAGGTAGGACCTACGAGCAGTACTTC
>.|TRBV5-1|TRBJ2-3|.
CASSVRRGFSPPTQYF
TGCGCCAGCAGCGTACGCCGCGGGTTTAGTCCACCCACGCAGTATTTT
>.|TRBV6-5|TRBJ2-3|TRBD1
CASRSPRTGGRTDTQYF
TGTGCCAGCAGATCGCCCAGGACAGGTGGACGCACAGATACGCAGTATTTT
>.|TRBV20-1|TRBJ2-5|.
CSARDFSMGHQETQYF
TGCAGTGCTAGAGATTTTTCAATGGGCCACCAAGAGACCCAGTACTTC
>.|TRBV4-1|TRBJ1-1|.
CASSQGPRGEAFF
TGCGCCAGCAGCCAAGGTCCCAGGGGTGAAGCTTTCTTT
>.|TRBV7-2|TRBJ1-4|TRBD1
CASSSGTGRREKLFF
TGTGCCAGCAGCTCAGGGACAGGGCGCCGGGAAAAACTGTTTTTT